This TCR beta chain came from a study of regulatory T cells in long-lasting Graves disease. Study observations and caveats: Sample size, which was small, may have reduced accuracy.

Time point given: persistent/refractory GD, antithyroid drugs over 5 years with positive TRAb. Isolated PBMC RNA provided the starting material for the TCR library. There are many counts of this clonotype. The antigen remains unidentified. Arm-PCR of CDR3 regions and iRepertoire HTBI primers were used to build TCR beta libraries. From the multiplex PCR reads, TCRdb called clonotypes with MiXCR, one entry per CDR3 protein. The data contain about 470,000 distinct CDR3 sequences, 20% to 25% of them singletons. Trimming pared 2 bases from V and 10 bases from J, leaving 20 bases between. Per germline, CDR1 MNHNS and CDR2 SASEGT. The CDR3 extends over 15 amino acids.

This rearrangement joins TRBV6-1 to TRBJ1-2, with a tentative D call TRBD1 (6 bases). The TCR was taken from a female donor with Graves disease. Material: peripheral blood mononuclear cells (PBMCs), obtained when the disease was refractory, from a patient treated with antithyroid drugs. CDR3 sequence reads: CASSELATGRRYYTF. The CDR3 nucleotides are TGTGCCAGCAGTGAACTTGCGACAGGCCGCAGATACTACACCTTC.